The subject of this entry is one T cell receptor beta chain. Which antigen it targets is not known. No base quality values were provided; no much bigger clone lies one nucleotide off. The library came from multiplex PCR. Sequencing was carried out with an Illumina HiSeq 4000. To build TCR beta libraries, CDR3 regions were amplified by Arm-PCR using iRepertoire HTBI primers. Gel purification was performed on PCR products prior to sequencing. Turning to the authors' computational methods: A total of fewer than 80 TRBV and 14 TRBJ segments were identified across samples and were used for gene usage analysis of CDR3 amino acid clonotypes. Filtered high-quality paired reads were merged into contigs using COPE and FqMerger. BLAST was used to align contigs to IMGT TRBV, TRBD and TRBJ reference genes, and CDR3 was defined according to IMGT. Any clonotype with a frequency above 0.1% was classified as a highly expanded clone. Shannon entropy served as the measure of repertoire diversity, while the Gini coefficient captured V-J evenness. Clonotypes shared by more than one individual were considered public. The public reads were quality trimmed at Q25 with fastp and then assembled into clones with MiXCR by TCRdb, keeping productive beta chains. Every entry covers one CDR3 protein and lists the most common genes and DNA from its rows. The V and J calls and clone size are TCRdb's, not the authors'. This sample lists 700,000 or so distinct CDR3 sequences; 30% were detected once. Around 40% of the sample is held by the ten biggest clonotypes.

V is cut back by 7 bases and J by 3 bases, with 6 bases in the junction unmatched. The CDR3 sequence holds 14 residues, the cysteine and phenylalanine included. Only the CDR3 DNA is retained, 42 bases long and in frame from the first base. For CDR1 and CDR2, the germline V gene (reference sequence) lists SGHAT and FQDESV. These data are taken from a study of regulatory T cells in long-lasting Graves disease (dated by TCRdb to the early 2020s). About the investigation overall: To count as having persistent Graves' disease, a patient had to have received antithyroid drug treatment for over 5 years with TSH receptor autoantibodies remaining persistently positive. The study was conducted in China and was registered as a clinical trial. A total of around 35 samples underwent TCR sequencing, from roughly 13 patients with persistent Graves' disease and 20 or so patients with newly diagnosed Graves' disease. Patients with persistent Graves' disease were compared with patients with newly diagnosed Graves' disease using TCR sequencing and RNA sequencing of peripheral blood. On average, persistent Graves' disease patients in the clinical cohort had been on antithyroid drugs for about 10.3 years. What the research found in general, with its limitations: Because the primary lesion, thyroid tissue, could not be accessed, the study looked at peripheral blood alone. Sequencing and analysis were restricted to the TCR beta chain. More public clonotypes were shared among persistent patients (under 3,000) than among newly diagnosed patients (966). TRBV28, TRBJ1-2 and TRBJ2-5 were preferentially used in persistent disease, while TRBV20-1 and TRBJ2-1 were favored in newly diagnosed disease. Persistent Graves' disease patients showed lower TCR Shannon entropy and fewer highly expanded clones than newly diagnosed patients, suggesting clonal expansion. The authors noted that the small sample size was a limitation that may lower accuracy.

Taken with the paper, the label for time point translates to: persistent/refractory GD, antithyroid drugs over 5 years with positive TRAb. For both TCR sequencing and RNA sequencing, RNA was extracted from PBMCs in TRIzol. The diagnosis of Graves' disease was made according to American Thyroid Association guidelines. Recruitment of patients was carried out at an endocrinology department in Xi'an, China. From each patient, around 8.3 milliliters of peripheral blood was collected into an EDTA anticoagulant tube. Ficoll Paque Plus density gradient separation was used to isolate PBMCs, and no further T cell sorting was performed. An Agilent 2100 Bioanalyzer and agarose gel were used to assess RNA quality, and a NanoDrop 2000 was used to measure RNA concentration.

The chain employs TRBV11-1 and TRBJ2-7; TRBD2 fits 10 bases in the junction. This receptor was obtained from a female donor with Graves disease. The sample in question was peripheral blood mononuclear cells (PBMCs), obtained when the disease was refractory, from a patient treated with antithyroid drugs. For the CDR3, the sequence is CASNVAGGIYEQYF. The bases are TGTGCCAGCAATGTAGCGGGAGGTATCTACGAGCAGTACTTC.